The 14 T cell receptor beta chains presented below share a single source sample, sequenced in a study of Ad26.COV2.S vaccination and SARS-CoV-2 variants. Treatment here: over 15 received Ad26.COV2.S at low or high dose, single or two shots; several received placebo; per-sample allocation not given. Specimen acquisition occurred on day 63 following the initial vaccine or placebo injection. TCRdb's copy holds only in-frame clones and misses some; the assay was immunoSEQ multiplex PCR. The sample lists a few hundred thousand clones, approximately 91% occurring once. The sequenced sample was peripheral blood, obtained in a trial of Ad26.COV2.S vaccine versus placebo. These receptors were collected from a person between 18 and 59 years old who received the Ad26.COV2.S COVID-19 vaccine or a placebo.

The chain uses TRBV3-1 (or the pseudogene TRBV3-2) and TRBJ1-1, with D perhaps matching TRBD1 (5 bases). V was clipped by 1 base and J by 2 bases, with 8 bases between them. The V gene's germline CDR1 is LGHDT and CDR2 YNNKEL (reference sequence). This CDR3 comprises 14 residues. This CDR3 is CASSQGDRNTEAFF. The DNA of the CDR3 is TGTGCCAGCAGCCAAGGAGACAGAAACACTGAAGCTTTCTTT.

CDR3 in amino acids: CASKTGTGTYEQYF. Here the CDR3 DNA reads TGCGCCAGCAAAACCGGGACAGGGACGTACGAGCAGTACTTC. The chain carries TRBV5-1 and TRBJ2-7, with TRBD1 identical over 9 bases. With V trimmed by 6 bases and J by 4 bases, 8 bases remained unmatched. The CDR3 sequence is 14 residues long. CDR1 is SGHRS, CDR2 YFSETQ, per germline.

The rearrangement links TRBV6-2 or TRBV6-3 to TRBJ1-1; D is perhaps TRBD1 (5 bases). Deletions cut 6 bases from V and 0 bases from J, with 17 bases between. The CDR3 covers 16 residues. Per germline, CDR1 MNHEY and CDR2 SVGEGT. This CDR3 is CASSSRSGAMNTEAFF. CDR3 DNA: TGTGCCAGCAGCTCCCGCTCTGGGGCGATGAACACTGAAGCTTTCTTT.

This clone was recorded once. The rearrangement joins TRBV6-5 to TRBJ1-2, with D unresolved. The CDR3 contains 12 residues. Germline CDR1 and CDR2: MNHEY and SVGAGI. Trimming removed 4 bases from V and 6 bases from J, with 9 bases in between. CDR3 in amino acids: CASSFAGDGYTF. For the CDR3, the DNA is TGTGCCAGCAGTTTCGCCGGGGATGGCTACACCTTC.

The chain uses TRBV7-3 and TRBJ2-3; possibly TRBD2 for D (5 bases). V was cut by 5 bases and J by 4 bases, with 13 bases left in between. Germline-derived CDR1 and CDR2 are SGHTA and FQGTGA. This CDR3 has 14 amino acids. This CDR3 is CASSPTRTADTQYF. The DNA for the CDR3 is TGTGCCAGCAGCCCAACTAGGACGGCAGATACGCAGTATTTT.

V gene TRBV7-9 combines with J gene TRBJ2-1; D not resolved. V was shortened by 7 bases and J by 8 bases, with 12 bases between the two germline ends. Germline CDR1 reads SEHNR; CDR2 reads FQNEAQ (reference sequence). The CDR3 consists of 12 residues. The CDR3 loop reads CASIPIVDEQFF. The CDR3 DNA sequence: TGTGCCAGCATCCCCATTGTCGATGAGCAGTTCTTC.

This sequence joins TRBV10-3 and TRBJ1-1; no clear D. Germline V gene sequence: CDR1 ENHRY, CDR2 SYGVKD. The CDR3 is made up of 13 amino acids. V lost 2 bases and J lost 1, with 5 bases in between. This CDR3 is CAISEGWNTEAFF. The CDR3 DNA reads TGTGCCATCAGTGAGGGCTGGAACACTGAAGCTTTCTTT.

The chain uses TRBV28 and TRBJ2-7; 7 nucleotides align to TRBD1. V was pared by 1 base and J by 5 bases, with 8 bases of the junction left unmatched. The CDR3 covers 15 residues. Germline V gene lookup returns CDR1 MDHEN and CDR2 SYDVKM. For the CDR3, the DNA is TGTGCCAGCAGTTTATTTATAGGGGGCAAGGACGAGCAGTACTTC. It yields the protein CASSLFIGGKDEQYF.

The chain has TRBV5-1 and TRBJ2-7; 7 bases align to TRBD1. The germline V gene encodes CDR1 SGHRS and CDR2 YFSETQ. This CDR3 is 14 amino acids long. The J segment lost 3 bases and the V segment lost 5 bases, leaving 8 bases of the junction unmatched. The CDR3 is CASRRSRDSYEQYF. Written as DNA, the CDR3 is TGCGCCAGCAGGCGAAGCCGGGACAGCTACGAGCAGTACTTC.

The rearrangement links TRBV19 to TRBJ2-5, with 11 nucleotides matching TRBD2. Germline V CDR1 and CDR2: LNHDA, SQIVND (reference sequence). Germline trimming cut 2 bases from V and 4 bases from J; bases unmatched to any gene: 3. The CDR3 contains 15 residues. CDR3 sequence reads: CASSILAGGSETQYF. The DNA of the CDR3 is TGTGCCAGTAGTATACTAGCGGGAGGCTCAGAGACCCAGTACTTC.

The CDR3 is CASSAGVIQETQYF. The DNA for the CDR3 is TGTGCCAGCAGTGCAGGGGTCATTCAGGAGACCCAGTACTTC. The gene calls are TRBV27 and TRBJ2-5; TRBD1 might be the D (6 bases). The CDR3 is 14 amino acids. Germline CDR1 is MNHEY and CDR2 is SMNVEV (reference sequence). Trimming left V 5 bases short and J 5 bases short, with 15 bases between.

V and J are TRBV5-1 and TRBJ2-2; TRBD2 matches at 8 bases. With 0 bases clipped from V and 2 bases from J, the junction kept 3 bases outside the gene matches. The CDR3 sequence is 16 residues long. The germline V gene has CDR1 SGHRS and CDR2 YFSETQ. CDR3 in DNA: TGCGCCAGCAGCTTGGTTGGACTAGCCAACACCGGGGAGCTGTTTTTT. Translating it yields CASSLVGLANTGELFF. Based on the CDR3 plus reference TRBV5-1 and TRBJ2-2, the full variable domain is KAGVTQTPRYLIKTRGQQVTLSCSPISGHRSVSWYQQTPGQGLQFLFEYFSETQRNKGNFPGRFSGRQFSNSRSEMNVSTLELGDSALYLCASSLVGLANTGELFFGEGSRLTVL.

The chain joins TRBV6-2 or TRBV6-3 to TRBJ2-3; the D gene is possibly TRBD2 (5 bases). This CDR3 comprises 15 residues. Germline loops: CDR1 MNHEY, CDR2 SVGEGT. Trimming left V 2 bases short and J 0 bases short, with 9 bases between. The CDR3 nucleotides read TGTGCCAGCAGTTACCGCGGCGGGAGCACAGATACGCAGTATTTT. Amino acid sequence: CASSYRGGSTDTQYF.

The chain joins TRBV7-9 to TRBJ1-1; a weak D match, TRBD1 (5 bases). The CDR3 covers 14 residues. Germline V CDR1 and CDR2: SEHNR, FQNEAQ (reference sequence). The V end lost 8 bases, the J end lost 2 bases, and 15 bases lay between the germline ends. CDR3 sequence (DNA): TGTGCCAGCCGAAAGGGGCCTACTAACACTGAAGCTTTCTTT. This encodes CASRKGPTNTEAFF.